This T cell receptor (beta chain) was documented in a study of T cells after yellow fever vaccination. Study in general: Any fraction with a low cell number was prepared using SMART-Seq v4 Ultra Low Input. Study-wide results and limits: Booster samples showed a return of most primary-vaccination clones (around 96% CD4, around 85% CD8). Just a small share of clonotypes turned up in the CD4 compartment as well as the CD8 compartment. The bulk population could contribute abundant contaminating clonotypes to FACS-sorted repertoires.

This clonotype was seen only a few times. The antigen is unknown. Each CDR3 protein gets one entry after TCRdb re-called the 5' RACE reads with MiXCR. Altogether a few hundred thousand distinct CDR3 sequences are present, around 10% being singletons, with the ten largest covering roughly 18%. The material sequenced was PBMCs, taken on the day of the first yellow fever vaccination. This sequence originates from a man in his late teens or twenties who received the YFV17D yellow fever vaccine.

The chain's CDR3 is CASSFTQLGVAKNIQYF. The CDR3 DNA is TGTGCCAGCAGTTTCACTCAATTGGGGGTAGCCAAAAACATTCAGTACTTC. The chain is built from TRBV12-3 or TRBV12-4 and TRBJ2-4; the D call may be TRBD1 or TRBD2 (5 bases each). CDR3 length: 17 amino acids. V lost 3 bases, J lost 0 bases, and 15 bases lay in between.